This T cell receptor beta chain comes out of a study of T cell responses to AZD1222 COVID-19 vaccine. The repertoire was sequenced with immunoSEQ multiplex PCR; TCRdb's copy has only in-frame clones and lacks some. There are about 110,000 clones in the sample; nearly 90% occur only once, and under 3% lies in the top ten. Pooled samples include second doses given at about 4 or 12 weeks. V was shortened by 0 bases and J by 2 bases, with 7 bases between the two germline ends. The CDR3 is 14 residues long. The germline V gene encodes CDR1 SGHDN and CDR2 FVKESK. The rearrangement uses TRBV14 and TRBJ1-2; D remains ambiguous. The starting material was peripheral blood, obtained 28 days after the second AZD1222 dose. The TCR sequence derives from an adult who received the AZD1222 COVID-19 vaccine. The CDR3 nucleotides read TGTGCCAGCAGCCAAGATTCGAAGAACTATGGCTACACCTTC. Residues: CASSQDSKNYGYTF.